The TCR beta chain under discussion was sequenced for a study of T cell responses to AZD1222 COVID-19 vaccine (dated by TCRdb to about 2021). About the investigation overall: TCR sequencing was performed for 230 to 250 trial participants, of whom about 200 were given two doses of AZD1222 and about 25 were given two doses of MenACWY control vaccine. Enrollment into the trials was organized by age into subgroups of 18-55, 56-69 and 70-plus years, and those subgroups contained about 160, 30 and 59 TCR-sequenced participants, respectively.

The table lists this clone with a few counts. The clone's antigen remains unknown. It has no much larger one-base neighbor in the sample; base qualities were not kept. The CDR3 regions of human TCRbeta chains were analyzed by immunosequencing. The authors' pipeline ran thus. TCRs in the repertoires were matched against a reference library of SARS-CoV-2-specific TCRs that had been generated with the MIRA antigen-specificity platform. Breadth was defined as the fraction of unique TCRs that were SARS-CoV-2-associated, and depth was defined as the fraction of total T cells that were SARS-CoV-2-associated. Each spike-specific TCR was assigned to its reactive spike region and to a CD4 or CD8 class using the MIRA data. Log10-transformed breadth and depth values were compared by one-way ANOVA with Sidak's multiple comparisons tests. The table comes from immuneACCESS by way of TCRdb, which keeps in-frame sequences with V and J called. Part of the clones is missing from these tables; in studies checked, under half for an unresolved V gene and the rest for unknown reasons. V and J calls and clone size are copied from that table; D and trimming were computed from the DNA. The sample table holds tens of thousands of clones, of which approximately 85% were seen once. Approximately 19% of the sample belongs to the ten largest clones.

In the paper's terms, the time point label means: baseline before first vaccination. Reading the label with the study, this specimen's treatment or condition is: meningococcal conjugate vaccine given as trial control. Samples from vaccinated people were obtained from the UK trials COV001 and COV002, which included a single-blind randomized controlled phase 2/3 trial of AZD1222 (ChAdOx1 nCoV-19) in healthy adults. Trial participant PBMC samples were collected at day 0 and day 28 after the second dose for TCRbeta chain sequencing. The CDR3 runs 16 amino acids, cysteine and phenylalanine included. Only the CDR3 DNA is retained, 48 bases long and in frame from the first base. In the germline V gene, CDR1 corresponds to SNHLY and CDR2 to FYNNEI. Trimming removed 0 bases from V and 7 bases from J, leaving 18 bases between the germline ends. What the work shows at the level of the full study, not this receptor alone: After two AZD1222 doses, spike-specific TCR breadth and depth were significantly higher than at day 0 and than in MenACWY recipients. Reportedly, almost half of the unique spike-specific TCRs recognized epitopes lying outside the regions that are mutated in the B.1.351 and B.1.1.7 variants. The 56-69-year group was small, and its depth increase did not reach significance, likely because of low power. Participants were mostly white British and included more females than males, and it was suggested by the authors that clonal diversity may have been underestimated. Only a handful of AZD1222 recipients were SARS-CoV-2 seropositive at baseline, limiting conclusions about previously exposed vaccinees. Because no day 14 peak-response samples were available, the repertoires could be characterized only after the peak T cell response. The vaccine-associated CD4 TCRs covered the entire spike protein, and the dominant responses fell in regions 160-218 and 743-854.

The specimen comprised peripheral blood, sampled on day 0 of MenACWY control vaccination. This receptor was obtained from an adult in good health. The chain uses TRBV2 and TRBJ1-2; TRBD1 is a weak D gene call, 5 bases matching. The DNA sequence follows: TGTGCCAGCAGTGAAGCGCTTTCGAGGGGCGCTTCTGGCTACACCTTC. Translated, this gives CASSEALSRGASGYTF. Full variable domain (CDR3 extended with the reference TRBV2 and TRBJ1-2 proteins): EPEVTQTPSHQVTQMGQEVILRCVPISNHLYFYWYRQILGQKVEFLVSFYNNEISEKSEIFDDQFSVERPDGSNFTLKIRSTKLEDSAMYFCASSEALSRGASGYTFGSGTRLTVV.